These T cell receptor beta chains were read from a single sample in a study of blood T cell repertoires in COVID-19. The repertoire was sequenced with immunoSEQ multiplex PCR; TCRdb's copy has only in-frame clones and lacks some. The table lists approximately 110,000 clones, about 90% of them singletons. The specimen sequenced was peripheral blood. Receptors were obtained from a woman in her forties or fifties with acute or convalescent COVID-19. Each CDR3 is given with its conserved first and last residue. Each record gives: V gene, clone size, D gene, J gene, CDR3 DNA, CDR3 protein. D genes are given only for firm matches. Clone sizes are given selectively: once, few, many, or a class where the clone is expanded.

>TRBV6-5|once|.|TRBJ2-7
TGTGCCGTTTGGACAAATAATATCGAGCAGTACTTC
CAVWTNNIEQYF
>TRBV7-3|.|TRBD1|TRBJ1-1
TGTGCCAGCAGCTTAATGCAGACAGGGGCGCTAGCTTTCTTT
CASSLMQTGALAFF
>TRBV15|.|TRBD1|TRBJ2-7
TGTGCCACCAGCAGGTTGACAGGGGGCTACTACGAGCAGTACTTC
CATSRLTGGYYEQYF
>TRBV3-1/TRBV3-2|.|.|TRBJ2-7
TGTGCCAGCAGCCCCGTCCCGGGCGAGCAGTACTTC
CASSPVPGEQYF
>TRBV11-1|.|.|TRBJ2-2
TGTGCCAGCAGCCCGCGACCCAGCAGGGACACCGGGGAGCTGTTTTTT
CASSPRPSRDTGELFF
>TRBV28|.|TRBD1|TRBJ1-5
TGTGCCAGCAGGGCGACAGGGGCGGGATATAGCAATCAGCCCCAGCATTTT
CASRATGAGYSNQPQHF
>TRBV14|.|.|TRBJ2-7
TGTGCCAGCAGCCAGAGCTACGAGCAGTACTTC
CASSQSYEQYF
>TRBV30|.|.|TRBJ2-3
TGTGCCTGGAGTGTAGGGCGCGGGGCTAGCACAGATACGCAGTATTTT
CAWSVGRGASTDTQYF
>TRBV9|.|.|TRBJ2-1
TGTGCCAGCAGCGTTGGCTATGAGCAGTTCTTC
CASSVGYEQFF
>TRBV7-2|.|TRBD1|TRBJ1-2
TGTGCCAGCAGCTCCAGGACAGGGGAAGGCTACACCTTC
CASSSRTGEGYTF
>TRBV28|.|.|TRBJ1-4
TGTGCCAGCAGTTCCGCACAGACAACTAATGAAAAACTGTTTTTT
CASSSAQTTNEKLFF
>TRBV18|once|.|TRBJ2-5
TGTGCCAGCTCACCCCCCGGGTCGTACCAAGAGACCCAGTACTTC
CASSPPGSYQETQYF
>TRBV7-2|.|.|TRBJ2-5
TGTGCCAGCAGCTTAGGTGGCGGGGTCCAAGAGACCCAGTACTTC
CASSLGGGVQETQYF
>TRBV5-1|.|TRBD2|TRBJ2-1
TGCGCCAGCAGCCCACGTGAGCGGGACCGATACAATGAGCAGTTCTTC
CASSPRERDRYNEQFF
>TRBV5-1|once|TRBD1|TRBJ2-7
TGCGCCAGCAGCTTGACTCTGGGACAGACCTTTGAGAACGAGCAGTACTTC
CASSLTLGQTFENEQYF
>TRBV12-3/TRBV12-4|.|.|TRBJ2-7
TGTGCCAGCAGGACAGGAAGCTCCTACGAGCAGTACTTC
CASRTGSSYEQYF
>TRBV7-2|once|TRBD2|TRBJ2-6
TGTGCCAGCAGCTTTGCGGGAGGGCCTGGGGCCAACGTCCTGACTTTC
CASSFAGGPGANVLTF
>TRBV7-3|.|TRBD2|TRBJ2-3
TGTGCCAGCACCCAAACGGGAGGGAGAACAGATACGCAGTATTTT
CASTQTGGRTDTQYF
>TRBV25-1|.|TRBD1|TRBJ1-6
TGTGCCAGCAGTGAATGGAAGGGGACAGGGTATTCACCCCTCCACTTT
CASSEWKGTGYSPLHF
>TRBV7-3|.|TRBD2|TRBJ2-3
TGTGCCAGCAGCTTTGGGGTCCCTAGCGGGGGGGAAGATACGCAGTATTTT
CASSFGVPSGGEDTQYF
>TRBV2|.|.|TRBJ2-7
TGTGCCAGCACCTTGTACGAGCAGTACTTC
CASTLYEQYF
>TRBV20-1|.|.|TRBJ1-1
TGCAGTGCGGGGGCCGCTGAAGCTTTCTTT
CSAGAAEAFF